The 30 T cell receptor beta chains below all came from one sample that was sequenced in a study of low-dose radiotherapy and immunotherapy resistance in tumors. cDNA synthesis used a TRAV/TRBV-specific primer set for both chains. The authors amplified TCRs for 20 to 25 PCR cycles with a constant-region primer and a V-primer adapter. Via MiXCR, TCRdb re-called the reads, giving one row per CDR3 protein. Of about 60,000 distinct CDR3 sequences in the sample, approximately 25% were seen once. Time point specified: before trial treatment. The input for sequencing was PBMCs, taken before treatment. The receptors stem from a male donor with prostate cancer.

This clonotype has a count of ten or more. The chain links TRBV12-3 or TRBV12-4 to TRBJ1-4; 7 positions match TRBD1. The CDR3 is made up of 15 amino acids. V lost 4 bases to trimming and J lost 7 bases; unmatched junction nucleotides: 9. CDR3 in amino acids: CASSYRQGFGEKLFF. The CDR3 DNA follows: TGTGCCAGCAGTTATCGACAGGGCTTTGGTGAAAAACTGTTTTTT.

Ten or more counts support this clonotype. The rearrangement joins TRBV20-1 to TRBJ2-5; 7 positions agree with TRBD1. The CDR3 runs to 14 residues. Germline trimming cut 6 bases from V and 5 bases from J; bases unmatched to any gene: 12. Germline V CDR1 and CDR2: DFQATT, SNEGSKA (reference sequence). CDR3 loop: CSAKQGSGRETQYF. The CDR3 nucleotides are TGCAGTGCCAAACAGGGGTCGGGGCGCGAGACCCAGTACTTC.

This clonotype came up a few times. The V gene is TRBV2, the J gene TRBJ1-4; unclear D gene. V lost 11 bases, J lost 10 bases, and 17 bases lay in between. Germline V gene sequence: CDR1 SNHLY, CDR2 FYNNEI. This CDR3 comprises 12 residues. The CDR3 sequence: CAAHGGRPKLFF. CDR3 nucleotides: TGTGCCGCCCACGGAGGGAGGCCAAAACTGTTTTTT.

This clonotype was seen ten or more times. The gene calls are TRBV5-1 and TRBJ2-2, with 8 nucleotides matching TRBD2. The CDR3 is made up of 15 amino acids. The germline CDR1 and CDR2 sequences are SGHRS and YFSETQ. The V and J ends lost 6 bases and 2 bases, in that order; junction bases with no gene match: 6. CDR3 nucleotides: TGCGCCAGCACCTACGGACTAGCTAACACCGGGGAGCTGTTTTTT. It specifies CASTYGLANTGELFF.

Comments on this clonotype: This likely reflects a read error, since a far larger clone is one base away. This chain connects TRBV6-8 to TRBJ2-1, with D possibly called TRBD1 or TRBD2 (6 bases each). Germline V gene data show CDR1 as MNHGY and CDR2 as SAAAGT. The CDR3 consists of 16 residues. The DNA for the CDR3 is TGTACCAGCAGTTACATCGGGGGCCGTACTAGTAATGAGCAGTTCTTC. Protein product: CTSSYIGGRTSNEQFF.

On this clonotype itself: With only one base between it and a far larger clone, this is likely a read error. This chain connects TRBV2 to TRBJ2-5; D possibly matches TRBD1 or TRBD2 (5 bases each). The CDR3 extends over 17 amino acids. Germline V CDR1 and CDR2: SNHLY, FYNNEI. The ends were cut back, 4 bases at V and 5 bases at J, with 23 bases in the middle. The CDR3 region is CASSVPSGTADRETQYF. In DNA, the CDR3 is TGTGCCAGCAGTGTGCCGTCCGGGACGGCGGATCGGGAGACCCAGTACTTC. Full variable domain (outside the CDR3, taken from reference TRBV2 and TRBJ2-5): EPEVTQTPSHQVTQMGQEVILRCVPISNHLYFYWYRQILGQKVEFLVSFYNNEISEKSEIFDDQFSVERPDGSNFTLKIRSTKLEDSAMYFCASSVPSGTADRETQYFGPGTRLLVL.

This rearrangement joins TRBV5-1 to TRBJ2-7, with D unresolved. Germline values: CDR1 SGHRS, CDR2 YFSETQ. This CDR3 has 14 amino acids. V lost 0 bases, J lost 3 bases, and 10 bases lay in between. CDR3 bases: TGCGCCAGCAGCTTGGCCGAGCTGGGCTACGAGCAGTACTTC. It codes for CASSLAELGYEQYF.

On this clonotype: A far larger clone is one nucleotide away, so this likely arose from a read error. V and J are TRBV27 and TRBJ2-7; D is undetermined. The CDR3 is made up of 13 amino acids. The ends were cut back, 10 bases at V and 5 bases at J, with 18 bases in the middle. Germline V gives CDR1 MNHEY, CDR2 SMNVEV (reference sequence). CDR3 DNA: TGTGCCACCAGCCGGAACTCTTTGGACGAGCAGTACTTC. It codes for CATSRNSLDEQYF.

This clonotype has ten or more counts. V is TRBV7-9 and J is TRBJ2-7; D perhaps matches TRBD1 (5 bases). V dropped 3 bases and J dropped 2 bases, with 14 bases sitting between them. Germline lookup yields CDR1 SEHNR and CDR2 FQNEAQ (reference sequence). The CDR3 covers 15 residues. The CDR3 nucleotides are TGTGCCAGCAGCTTGAAGCAGGGTTTAACCTACGAGCAGTACTTC. Residues: CASSLKQGLTYEQYF. Variable domain in full (rest from reference TRBV7-9 and TRBJ2-7): DTGVSQNPRHKITKRGQNVTFRCDPISEHNRLYWYRQTLGQGPEFLTYFQNEAQLEKSRLLSDRFSAERPKGSFSTLEIQRTEQGDSAMYLCASSLKQGLTYEQYFGPGTRLTVT.

This clonotype was seen repeatedly, ten times or more. V gene TRBV2 combines with J gene TRBJ2-2; 10 nucleotides line up with TRBD2. V gave up 3 bases and J gave up 6 bases; unmatched junction bases: 13. Germline V gene lookup returns CDR1 SNHLY and CDR2 FYNNEI. This CDR3 region has 18 residues. The DNA for the CDR3 is TGTGCCAGCAGTGAGGAGGGGCGGATAGCGGGAGGATCCGGGGAGCTGTTTTTT. This sequence encodes CASSEEGRIAGGSGELFF.

The chain combines TRBV3-1 with TRBJ2-1, with 7 bases identical to TRBD1. V trimming: 5 bases; J trimming: 8 bases; junction bases outside the gene matches: 12. CDR1 is LGHDT and CDR2 is YNNKEL in the germline V gene (reference sequence). The CDR3 has 15 amino acids. The CDR3 DNA is TGTGCCAGCAGCGATCGGACAGGTGGAGTGGATGAGCAGTTCTTC. Encoded protein: CASSDRTGGVDEQFF.

The V call is TRBV5-1, the J call TRBJ2-3; D is possibly TRBD2 (5 bases). With 0 bases removed from V and 3 bases from J, the gap between germline ends came to 11 bases. Germline CDR1 and CDR2: SGHRS and YFSETQ. The CDR3 runs 15 residues. CDR3 loop: CASSLDGDKTDTQYF. CDR3 DNA: TGCGCCAGCAGCTTGGACGGGGATAAGACAGATACGCAGTATTTT.

Points on this clonotype: This likely reflects a read error, since a far larger clone is one base away. The chain combines TRBV5-1 with TRBJ2-7, with TRBD1 identical over 7 bases. Germline loops: CDR1 SGHRS, CDR2 YFSETQ. This CDR3 is built from 16 residues. V lost 1 base and J lost 7; bases outside the gene matches: 14. As DNA, the CDR3 is TGCGCCAGCAGCTTGCAAGGGGGCCTAACCTACAATGAGCAGTACTTC. This gives the protein CASSLQGGLTYNEQYF.

This clonotype was seen many times. The V gene is TRBV20-1, the J gene TRBJ2-7; TRBD2 matches at 10 bases. The CDR3 is 13 residues long. Germline CDR1 reads DFQATT; CDR2 reads SNEGSKA (reference sequence). J lost 2 bases, V lost 2 bases, and 0 bases had no gene match. CDR3 in amino acids: CSARTSGTYEQYF. CDR3 nucleotides: TGCAGTGCTAGAACTAGCGGGACCTACGAGCAGTACTTC.

The chain uses TRBV7-2 and TRBJ2-1; D may match TRBD1 or TRBD2 (6 bases each). The germline V gene encodes CDR1 SGHTA and CDR2 FQGNSA. Trimming removed 8 bases at V and 5 bases at J, with 19 bases between. This CDR3 has 15 amino acids. CDR3 DNA sequence: TGTGCCAGCCGGGGTTGGGGGGCGGCCAACAATGAGCAGTTCTTC. Its translation: CASRGWGAANNEQFF.

Ten or more counts support this clonotype. The V call is TRBV11-2, the J call TRBJ1-1; D is ambiguous. V was clipped by 3 bases and J by 4 bases, with 6 bases between them. The CDR3 sequence is 12 residues long. Germline V gene sequence: CDR1 SGHAT, CDR2 FQNNGV. The CDR3 coding sequence is TGTGCCAGCAGCTTGTACGGCACTGAAGCTTTCTTT. Translation gives CASSLYGTEAFF. Drawing the rest from reference TRBV11-2 and TRBJ1-1, the complete variable domain is EAGVAQSPRYKIIEKRQSVAFWCNPISGHATLYWYQQILGQGPKLLIQFQNNGVVDDSQLPKDRFSAERLKGVDSTLKIQPAKLEDSAVYLCASSLYGTEAFFGQGTRLTVV.

This clonotype has at least ten counts. This sequence joins TRBV20-1 and TRBJ2-3; perhaps TRBD1 as D (5 bases). V dropped 3 bases and J dropped 6 bases, with 13 bases sitting between them. The germline CDR1 and CDR2 sequences are DFQATT and SNEGSKA (reference sequence). This CDR3 contains 13 residues. The CDR3 here is CSAREGVVDTQYF. The CDR3 DNA reads TGCAGTGCTAGGGAAGGGGTCGTCGATACGCAGTATTTT.

The sample holds many counts of this clonotype. V gene TRBV27 combines with J gene TRBJ1-1; TRBD1 matches at 7 bases. Germline CDR1 is MNHEY and CDR2 is SMNVEV (reference sequence). Unmatched junction bases numbered 14, after V lost 3 bases and J lost 10 bases. This CDR3 contains 15 residues. CDR3 sequence: CASSLYPKQGMGAFF. CDR3 nucleotide sequence: TGTGCCAGCAGTTTGTACCCGAAACAGGGGATGGGAGCTTTCTTT.

The CDR3 DNA reads as TGTGCCTGGGGACAGAACACTGAAGCTTTCTTT. This codes for CAWGQNTEAFF. The gene calls are TRBV30 and TRBJ1-1; maybe TRBD1 (5 bases). The length of the CDR3 is 11 residues. Germline V CDR1 and CDR2: GTSNPN, SVGIG (reference sequence). V was clipped by 5 bases and J by 1 base, with 5 bases between them.

Many counts were recorded for this clonotype. The chain recombines TRBV5-1 with TRBJ1-3; 9 nucleotides match TRBD1. This CDR3 contains 16 residues. Trimming cost V 3 bases and J 2 bases; bases outside gene matches: 6. CDR1 SGHRS and CDR2 YFSETQ come from the germline V gene. The CDR3 DNA is TGCGCCAGCAGCTCGGGACAGGGAGACGCTGGAAACACCATATATTTT. Protein sequence: CASSSGQGDAGNTIYF.

This clonotype appeared many times. The rearrangement uses TRBV10-2 and TRBJ2-5; 10 bases align to TRBD1. Losses at the gene ends were 3 bases for V and 4 bases for J; bases not matched to a gene: 5. The length of the CDR3 is 15 residues. In germline, CDR1 is WSHSY, CDR2 SAAADI. The CDR3 sequence: CASSDPTGGVETQYF. In DNA form, the CDR3 reads TGCGCCAGCAGTGACCCGACAGGGGGCGTAGAGACCCAGTACTTC.

In this sample, this clonotype turned up many times. The chain joins TRBV19 to TRBJ2-3; the D is unclear. CDR3 length equals 13 residues. Germline values: CDR1 LNHDA, CDR2 SQIVND (reference sequence). V was clipped by 6 bases and J by 3 bases, with 10 bases between them. CDR3 region: CASRVRQTDTQYF. CDR3 DNA: TGTGCCAGTAGAGTCCGACAAACAGATACGCAGTATTTT.

This clonotype was recorded many times. The gene calls are TRBV14 and TRBJ2-2, with 8 nucleotides matching TRBD2. The CDR3 extends over 15 amino acids. The germline V gene encodes CDR1 SGHDN and CDR2 FVKESK. After removal of 1 base from V and 9 bases from J, the junction contained 7 bases not matched to a gene. CDR3 DNA sequence: TGTGCCAGCAGCCAAGCAAACGGGAGGGCCCGGGAGCTGTTTTTT. It is translated as CASSQANGRARELFF. Full variable domain (missing parts from reference TRBV14 and TRBJ2-2): EAGVTQFPSHSVIEKGQTVTLRCDPISGHDNLYWYRRVMGKEIKFLLHFVKESKQDESGMPNNRFLAERTGGTYSTLKVQPAELEDSGVYFCASSQANGRARELFFGEGSRLTVL.

There are many counts of this clonotype. CDR3 coding DNA: TGTGCCAGCAGTTTGGTTAGGGGGGGCGGCGAGCAGTACTTC. Its translation is CASSLVRGGGEQYF. The chain uses TRBV12-3 or TRBV12-4 and TRBJ2-7; TRBD2 might be the D (7 bases). The CDR3 is made up of 14 amino acids. V dropped 3 bases and J dropped 6 bases, with 15 bases sitting between them.

In its sample, this clonotype was seen a few times. V is TRBV2 and J is TRBJ2-5; the match to TRBD2 covers 11 bases. Germline assignment: CDR1 SNHLY and CDR2 FYNNEI. The CDR3 has 15 amino acids. Germline trimming cut 8 bases from V and 5 bases from J; bases unmatched to any gene: 10. The CDR3: CASVLAGDQGETQYF. DNA of the CDR3: TGTGCCAGCGTACTAGCGGGAGATCAGGGGGAGACCCAGTACTTC.

This clonotype was found many times. The V and J genes are TRBV2 and TRBJ1-3; D not certain. The V gene's germline CDR1 is SNHLY and CDR2 FYNNEI. The CDR3 has 19 amino acids. Between the trimmed V and J ends, which lost 0 bases and 0 bases, there was a span of 18 bases. The DNA for the CDR3 is TGTGCCAGCAGTGAAGCCCCCGCCCCGCGGCTTTACTCTGGAAACACCATATATTTT. Residues: CASSEAPAPRLYSGNTIYF. Using reference TRBV2 and TRBJ1-3 for the parts outside the CDR3, the full variable domain is EPEVTQTPSHQVTQMGQEVILRCVPISNHLYFYWYRQILGQKVEFLVSFYNNEISEKSEIFDDQFSVERPDGSNFTLKIRSTKLEDSAMYFCASSEAPAPRLYSGNTIYFGEGSWLTVV.

This clonotype was recorded at least ten times. The chain carries TRBV10-1 and TRBJ2-7, with unresolved D. CDR1 and CDR2 from the germline V gene are WNHNN and SYGVQD (reference sequence). V lost 3 bases and J 3 bases, leaving 6 bases between the germline ends. CDR3 length equals 12 residues. The CDR3 nucleotides are TGCGCCAGCAGTGATACCGGCTACGAGCAGTACTTC. This translates into CASSDTGYEQYF.

CDR3 nucleotides: TGTGCCACGTCAGACAGGGCTAGCACAGATACGCAGTATTTT. Its translation is CATSDRASTDTQYF. The V call is TRBV19, the J call TRBJ2-3; 7 bases align to TRBD1. After removal of 10 bases from V and 0 bases from J, the junction contained 7 bases not matched to a gene. The germline CDR1 and CDR2 sequences are LNHDA and SQIVND (reference sequence). The CDR3 extends over 14 amino acids.

This clonotype was counted at least ten times. The V call is TRBV27, the J call TRBJ2-3, with D perhaps matching TRBD2 (5 bases). The germline V gene has CDR1 MNHEY and CDR2 SMNVEV (reference sequence). This CDR3 spans 16 amino acids. V lost 3 bases and J lost 2, with 15 bases in between. CDR3 in DNA: TGTGCCAGCAGTTTTCAGGCCAGCGGATTCACAGATACGCAGTATTTT. Its translation is CASSFQASGFTDTQYF.

V and J are TRBV6-2 or TRBV6-3 and TRBJ2-5; the D gene is possibly TRBD2 (7 bases). V lost 5 bases to trimming and J lost 3 bases, with 19 bases between them. The germline V gene encodes CDR1 MNHEY and CDR2 SVGEGT. This CDR3 spans 16 amino acids. CDR3 coding DNA: TGTGCCAGCAGTGAATACGAGGGGGGGCCGGAAGAGACCCAGTACTTC. It translates to CASSEYEGGPEETQYF.